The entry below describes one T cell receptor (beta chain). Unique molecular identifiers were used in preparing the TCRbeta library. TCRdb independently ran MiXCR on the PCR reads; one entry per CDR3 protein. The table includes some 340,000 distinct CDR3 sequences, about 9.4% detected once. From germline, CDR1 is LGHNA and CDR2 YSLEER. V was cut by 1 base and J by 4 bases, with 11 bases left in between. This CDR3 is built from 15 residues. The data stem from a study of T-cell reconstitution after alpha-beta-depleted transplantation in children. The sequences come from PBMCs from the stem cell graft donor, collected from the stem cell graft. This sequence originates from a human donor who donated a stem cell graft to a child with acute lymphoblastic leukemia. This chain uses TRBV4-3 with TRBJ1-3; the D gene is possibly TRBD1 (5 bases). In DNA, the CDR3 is TGCGCCAGCAGCCAAGTGAGGAGGGACGGAAACACCATATATTTT. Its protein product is CASSQVRRDGNTIYF.